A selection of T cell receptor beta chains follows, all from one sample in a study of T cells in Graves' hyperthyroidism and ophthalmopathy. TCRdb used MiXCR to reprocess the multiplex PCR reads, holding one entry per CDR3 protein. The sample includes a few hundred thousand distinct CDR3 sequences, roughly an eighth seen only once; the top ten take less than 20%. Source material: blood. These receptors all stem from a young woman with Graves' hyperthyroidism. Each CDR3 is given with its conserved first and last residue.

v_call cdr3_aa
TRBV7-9 CASSLVGRGGVVNTEAFF
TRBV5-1 CASSLDRQGSYNEQFF
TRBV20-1 CSAAPGQGAEQYF
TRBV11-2 CASSQLAGDHNEQFF
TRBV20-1 CSARGEAGVGTDTQYF
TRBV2 CASSEFLKNTEAFF
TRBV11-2 CASSLGTGGLNTIYF
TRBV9 CTSSYLPGTRDEQYF
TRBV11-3 CASSSFFGLADYTGELFF
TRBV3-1 CASSQGHQGLRAEAFF
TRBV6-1 CASSEGLAYEQYF
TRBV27 CASSLGLTGGLGETQYF
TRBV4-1 CASSQVMDLNEQFF
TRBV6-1 CASSYGKGLSYEQYF
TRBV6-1 CASRAPTGPQHF
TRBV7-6 CASSDREGNERFF
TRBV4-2 CASSQDAGTSGGYEQYF
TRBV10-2 CASSRDGRGGGTDTQYF
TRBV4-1 CASSQVGESPLHF
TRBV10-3 CAISAGTGGANYGYTF
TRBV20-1 CSARTDSISYNEQFF
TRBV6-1 CASTERDRVLTGELFF
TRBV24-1 CATRTGPGQVVTNEKLFF
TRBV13 CASSLGVRGYTF
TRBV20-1 CSARGHGTSGSLQYF
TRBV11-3 CASSPAGWGINTGELFF
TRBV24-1 CATSGAGTGYNEQFF
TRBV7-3 CASSSDPLSAEQYF
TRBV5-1 CASSLLAGGSLRNEQFF
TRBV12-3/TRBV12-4 CAIKRAGDNQPQHF
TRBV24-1 CATLAGAPSYEQYF
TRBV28 CASRLGGEATEAFF
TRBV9 CASSVVSTDTQYF